Described below is a single T cell receptor beta chain sequence and its context. This record belongs to a study of beta chain features in type 1 diabetes. Germline V gene data show CDR1 as SGHTA and CDR2 as FQGNSA. Trimming shortened V by 5 bases and J by 13 bases, and 9 bases separated the two germline ends. The CDR3 totals 10 residues. Isolated RNA was reverse transcribed in full, so expressed TCRB transcripts were sequenced. Clones were read by immunoSEQ multiplex PCR, and TCRdb kept only the in-frame ones, dropping some. The data show around 250,000 clones, with 68% seen just once and about 0.05% held by the top ten.

The TCR originated in a young man in good health. The sample taken for sequencing was naive CD4+ T cells from blood. V and J are TRBV7-2 and TRBJ2-1, with a weak D call TRBD2 (5 bases). CDR3 nucleotide sequence: TGTGCCAGCAGCCTCGGAGGTCAGTTCTTC. Its protein is CASSLGGQFF.